This T cell receptor (beta chain) was recovered during a study of CD8 T cells in ankylosing spondylitis (dated by TCRdb to about 2017). About the investigation overall: To find TCR variants linked to disease, the study profiled T cell receptor beta repertoires in ankylosing spondylitis patients and healthy donors. Peripheral blood samples were taken, and synovial fluid was additionally collected from ankylosing spondylitis patients. In total, the full study cohort was made up of 110 or so healthy donors and some 26 ankylosing spondylitis patients. Study-wide conclusions, independent of this receptor: Some of the motif variants had been reported before in the synovial fluid and blood of reactive arthritis patients, a finding that suggests common disease-initiation mechanisms. The disease-linked clones had a CD8+ phenotype and were found at relatively low frequencies in peripheral blood. According to the report, matched synovial fluid samples from ankylosing spondylitis patients were significantly enriched for the disease-linked clones. A TCR beta motif of fewer than 10 highly homologous amino acid variants appeared characteristic of blood from ankylosing spondylitis patients.

CDR1 SQVTM and CDR2 ANQGSEA were looked up in the germline V gene. The CDR3 contains 13 residues, cysteine and phenylalanine counted. Of the read, only the CDR3 DNA is kept; its 39 bases are in frame from base 1. V sheds 3 bases and J sheds 3 bases, leaving 12 bases between their ends. Synovial fluid samples were matched to blood samples from the same ankylosing spondylitis patients. These reads were obtained on an Illumina HiSeq 2500. Quantitative 5'-RACE with molecular barcodes was used to prepare TCR beta libraries. The published analysis was carried out like this. To identify disease-linked TCR variants, a new computational method was used, one built on a probabilistic model of VDJ rearrangement. TCRdb passed the public sequencing reads through fastp at Q25 and MiXCR, retaining productive beta sequences. Rows merge per CDR3 protein into single entries with the most common DNA and genes. TCRdb's processing, not the authors' own work, is the source of the V and J calls. Across this sample there are roughly 30,000 distinct CDR3 sequences, with more than 30% seen only once. 45% to 55% of the sample is in the top ten clones.

Concerning this clonotype: Which antigen it targets is not known. Nothing much larger sits one base from this clone, and base qualities are not available.

The chain is encoded by TRBV29-1 joined to TRBJ2-7; a tentative D call is TRBD1 (5 bases match). The TCR comes from a male donor with ankylosing spondylitis. Sequenced material: synovial fluid, either unsorted or a sorted T cell fraction (not recorded which). The CDR3 corresponds to CSVETDRVYEQYF. The DNA is TGCAGCGTTGAGACAGACCGTGTCTACGAGCAGTACTTC.